A selection of T cell receptor beta chains follows, all from one sample in a study of graft-versus-host responses after intestinal transplantation. Their specific antigens are unknown. Clones were read by immunoSEQ multiplex PCR, and TCRdb kept only the in-frame ones, dropping some. This repertoire shows under 100,000 clones, about 93% found once; its top ten account for about 1.1%. The material was unstimulated CD8+ T cells sorted from spleen or lymph node cells, obtained before transplant. These receptors were obtained from a human donor who was the organ donor for an intestinal transplant. Each CDR3 is given with its conserved first and last residue. The D gene is left open where the match is weak. A clone size is listed for some rows: how often the clone was seen (once, few, many), or a class if it is expanded.

CDR3 DNA	CDR3 protein	clone size	D gene	V gene	J gene
TGTGCCAGCAGTCTGCAGGGAGGGGCAGATACGCAGTATTTT	CASSLQGGADTQYF	NA	TRBD2	TRBV6-4	TRBJ2-3
TGTGCCAGCAGTTTATGGCAGGGTCCTGGAAACACCATATATTTT	CASSLWQGPGNTIYF	NA	NA	TRBV28	TRBJ1-3
TGTGCCAGCAGTTACTGGAGGGGGAACACTGAAGCTTTCTTT	CASSYWRGNTEAFF	NA	NA	TRBV6-5	TRBJ1-1
TGTGCCAGCAGCCTAAGCACGGGACAGGCATCCTACGAGCAGTACTTC	CASSLSTGQASYEQYF	NA	TRBD1	TRBV7-6	TRBJ2-7
TGTGCCAGCACCCCCCCCGGACTAGCGGGTGCAGGAGAGCAGTTCTTC	CASTPPGLAGAGEQFF	once	TRBD2	TRBV13	TRBJ2-1
TGCGCCAGCAGCCCTTCGTTAGACGGGACAGATACGCAGTATTTT	CASSPSLDGTDTQYF	NA	NA	TRBV4-3	TRBJ2-3
TGTGCCAGCAGCGTAGCCCCGGACAGTCCGGAGACCCAGTACTTC	CASSVAPDSPETQYF	NA	NA	TRBV9	TRBJ2-5
TGTGCCAGCTCCCTCCGCCGTGGGAGAGTCAAAAACACCATATATTTT	CASSLRRGRVKNTIYF	NA	NA	TRBV18	TRBJ1-3
TGTGCCACCAGCAGTAACGCATTATCAGGGGGTGGGACAGATACGCAGTATTTT	CATSSNALSGGGTDTQYF	NA	TRBD1	TRBV15	TRBJ2-3
TGTGCCACCAGGGGTCTGGGGCCTGAAGCTTTCTTT	CATRGLGPEAFF	NA	NA	TRBV27	TRBJ1-1
TGTGCCAGCAGCTTGTCCAGGGGACGCAATCAGCCCCAGCATTTT	CASSLSRGRNQPQHF	NA	NA	TRBV7-8	TRBJ1-5
TGTGCCAGCAGTTTACCGGCGACAGGCGGGGAGCTGTTTTTT	CASSLPATGGELFF	NA	NA	TRBV28	TRBJ2-2
TGTGCCACGCAGACTGGGACTAGCCTGTACTTC	CATQTGTSLYF	NA	TRBD2	TRBV2	TRBJ2-4
TGTGCCAGCAGCGACAGGGGCCCCTACCTCCAGCATTTT	CASSDRGPYLQHF	NA	TRBD1	TRBV6-5	TRBJ1-5
TGTGCCAGCAGTTTTCAAGGGAGCGGAGCTTTCTTT	CASSFQGSGAFF	NA	NA	TRBV28	TRBJ1-1
TGTGCCAGCAGCTACGGGGACACTGAAGCTTTCTTT	CASSYGDTEAFF	NA	NA	TRBV5-4	TRBJ1-1
TGTGCCAGCAGCTTATCGGGGATCGACGAGCAGTACTTC	CASSLSGIDEQYF	NA	NA	TRBV7-8	TRBJ2-7
TGCGCCAGCAGCCCTGCGAGGGGGTATGGCTACACCTTC	CASSPARGYGYTF	few	NA	TRBV4-3	TRBJ1-2
TGTGCCAGTAGCCCGGCGAGGGGGCCCCCAGATACGCAGTATTTT	CASSPARGPPDTQYF	NA	TRBD1	TRBV19	TRBJ2-3
TGTGCCAGCAGTCCTATGATGAGCCCCTTTTACGAGCAGTACTTC	CASSPMMSPFYEQYF	NA	NA	TRBV27	TRBJ2-7
TGTGCCAGCAGCTCTTATGTGGGACAGGGCGACTATACGGGGCGCTACACCTTC	CASSSYVGQGDYTGRYTF	NA	TRBD1	TRBV7-2	TRBJ1-2
TGTGCCAGCAGCCAAGAATGGGGGACTAGCGGGACCTACGAGCAGTACTTC	CASSQEWGTSGTYEQYF	NA	TRBD2	TRBV4-2	TRBJ2-7
TGTGCCAGCAGTTTTCTGGCGGCCTACGAGCAGTACTTC	CASSFLAAYEQYF	once	NA	TRBV27	TRBJ2-7
TGTGCCAGTAGTATGGCCGCTCAGGGCACTGAAGCTTTCTTT	CASSMAAQGTEAFF	NA	NA	TRBV19	TRBJ1-1
TGTGCCAGTAGTATCGGCAGGGGTCCCTACGAGCAGTACTTC	CASSIGRGPYEQYF	NA	NA	TRBV19	TRBJ2-7
TGTGCCAGCACCAGTGTCCTAGCGTTCAATGAGCAGTTCTTC	CASTSVLAFNEQFF	once	NA	TRBV11-2	TRBJ2-1
TGTGCCAACAGCCCGGGAGACACCTACCTTGAAGCTTTCTTT	CANSPGDTYLEAFF	NA	NA	TRBV6-1	TRBJ1-1
TGTGCCAGCACCAGCCCGACAGGGTGGAGATATGGCTACACCTTC	CASTSPTGWRYGYTF	NA	TRBD1	TRBV6-6	TRBJ1-2
TGTGCCAGCAGCCCATTGACAGGCTACGAGCAGTACTTC	CASSPLTGYEQYF	NA	NA	TRBV7-6	TRBJ2-7
TGCGCCACCCAGATCACGGGACTACCGACCTACAATGAGCAGTTCTTC	CATQITGLPTYNEQFF	NA	TRBD2	TRBV10-2	TRBJ2-1
TGTGCCAGCAGCGCAAGGGGACTAGTTATCGGCGAGCAGTACTTC	CASSARGLVIGEQYF	NA	TRBD2	TRBV11-3	TRBJ2-7